This entry features one T cell receptor beta chain sequence. This sample was included in a study of regulatory and conventional T cells in RAG deficiency. The CDR3 totals 12 residues. V was trimmed by 2 bases and J by 4 bases, leaving 6 bases between them. CDR1 is MNHGY, CDR2 SAAAGT, per germline. Here immunoSEQ multiplex PCR was the method, and the copy in TCRdb shows in-frame clones only, minus some. The sample lists around 30,000 clones; more than 80% were seen once. The sample was also reused in another study, on regulatory T cells. As that study records: Primers: 52 TRBV forward and 13 TRBJ reverse.

The sequenced material came from CD8+ T cells sorted from blood. This clonotype was sampled from a human donor in good health. This chain links TRBV6-8 with TRBJ2-7; D uncertain. In DNA form, the CDR3 reads TGTGCCAGCAGTTACAGCCCTTACGAGCAGTACTTC. It encodes CASSYSPYEQYF.